What follows describes a single T cell receptor beta chain. Its antigen target is currently unknown. It has no much larger one-base neighbor in the sample; base qualities were not kept. The data derive from a study of CD8+CD57+ T cells in acquired aplastic anemia (dated 2018 in TCRdb). The study in broad terms: DNA extracted from sorted CD4+ and CD8+ cells had a mean of roughly 3.4 ug, with a range of about 0.19 to 27.4 ug. For healthy donor samples, the average read count was around 9.8 million for CD4+ cells and approximately 11 million for CD8+ cells. The full study reports these points: No significant difference in CD8+ Simpson's diversity was found between patients and healthy controls (P=0.060). Roughly 30 CD8+ CDR3 sequences were found to be shared between patients and controls, but these sequences appeared to be highly expressed in patients and within the immunodominant clones of the patients.

Profiling of TCR beta VDJ combinations and CDR3 sequences used genomic DNA as the template. An Illumina HiSeq 2000 was used for TCR repertoire sequencing. The authors' pipeline ran thus. Repertoire assessment relied on Simpson's diversity index, CDR3 size and DJ length profiles, and TRBV/TRBJ rearrangement plots. The immunodominant clone was defined as the most abundant DNA sequence in deep sequencing data. CDR3 amino acid sequences were checked for sharing between subjects and were compared against published repertoires and the VDJdb database. TCRdb redid the processing of the public reads, applying fastp at Q25 and MiXCR, and retained in-frame beta chains. Here each entry gathers all rows of one CDR3 protein and keeps the most common genes and DNA. The V and J calls and clone size come from TCRdb's table, not from the authors' own analysis. Within this sample are over 150,000 distinct CDR3 sequences, with roughly half of them counted one time only. 15% to 20% of the sample belongs to the ten largest clones.

Trimming leaves V shorter by 3 bases and J shorter by 2 bases, with the junction holding 5 bases beyond the gene matches. Taken from the germline V gene (reference sequence), the CDR1 and CDR2 loops are SEHNR and FQNEAQ. The CDR3 numbers 18 residues from cysteine through phenylalanine. Only CDR3 DNA remains: 54 bases, in frame from the first base. In this study, sorted CD4+ and CD8+ T cells from the blood of healthy subjects and of severe aplastic anemia patients had their TCR repertoires deep-sequenced. Ficoll-Paque density gradient centrifugation was used to isolate peripheral blood mononuclear cells. Before DNA extraction, CD4+ and CD8+ T cells were sorted with FACS or magnetic beads.

This sequence was found in a human donor in good health, serving as a control. Sequenced: sorted CD4+, CD8+, or CD8+CD57+ T cells (not recorded which) from PBMCs. Here the chain combines TRBV7-9 and TRBJ2-6, and TRBD1 aligns with 12 junction nucleotides. The bases are TGTGCCAGCAGCTTGGGACAGGGGGCTAGAGCTGGGGCCAACGTCCTGACTTTC. Translated, it gives CASSLGQGARAGANVLTF.